Only a few counts were recorded for the clone carrying this T cell receptor beta chain. No antigen is known for it. The data originate from a study of cytomegalovirus exposure and HLA in healthy donors. Overall study results and limits: A later analysis revealed that TCR association rates differed between HLA loci, peaking at DRB1 and bottoming out at HLA-C.

The PCR made use of 60 Vbeta and 13 Jbeta primers. Using immunoSEQ multiplex PCR, the repertoire was profiled, and TCRdb retains in-frame clones only, with some absent. Here the sample spans approximately 110,000 clones, about 86% being singletons. CDR1 LGHNA and CDR2 YNFKEQ come from the germline V gene. The CDR3 length is 16 residues. The V and J ends lost 2 bases and 7 bases respectively, with 18 bases between them. The rearrangement joins TRBV4-2 to TRBJ2-1; D not resolved. The source material was PBMCs. The sequence came from a woman in her 30s in good health and CMV-seronegative. The CDR3 DNA reads as TGTGCCAGCAGCCAACCACGTTTCCCTATTCGGAATGAGCAGTTCTTC. Translation: CASSQPRFPIRNEQFF.